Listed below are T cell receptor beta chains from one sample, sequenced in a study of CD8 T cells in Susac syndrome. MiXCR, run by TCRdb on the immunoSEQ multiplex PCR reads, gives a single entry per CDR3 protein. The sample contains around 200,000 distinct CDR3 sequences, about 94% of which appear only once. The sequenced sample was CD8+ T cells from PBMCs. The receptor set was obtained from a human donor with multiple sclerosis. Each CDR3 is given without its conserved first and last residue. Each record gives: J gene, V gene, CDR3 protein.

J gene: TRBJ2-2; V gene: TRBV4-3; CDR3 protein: ASSLLGGGPGGELF
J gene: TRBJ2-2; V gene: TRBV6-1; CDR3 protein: ASSEEIAPNTGELF
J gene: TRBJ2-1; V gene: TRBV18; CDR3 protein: ASSPGTAYNEQF
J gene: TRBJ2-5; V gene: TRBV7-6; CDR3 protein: ASSLARGVEETQY
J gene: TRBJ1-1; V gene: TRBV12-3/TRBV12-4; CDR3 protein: ASSFGQGYTEAF
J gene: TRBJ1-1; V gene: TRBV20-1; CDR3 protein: SAMMNTEAF
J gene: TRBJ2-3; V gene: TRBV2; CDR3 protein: ASSPAQGLGGYTQY
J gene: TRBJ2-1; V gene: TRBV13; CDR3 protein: ASSSRGQYNEQF
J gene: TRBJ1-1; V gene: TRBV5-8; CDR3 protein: ASNPGQPTEAF
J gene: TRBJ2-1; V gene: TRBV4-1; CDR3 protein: ASSHSPRGDEQF
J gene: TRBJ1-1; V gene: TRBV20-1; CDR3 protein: SAGTGYETEAF
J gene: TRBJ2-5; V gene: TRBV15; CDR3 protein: ATSRTTGGAETQY
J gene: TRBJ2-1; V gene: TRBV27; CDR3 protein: ASSSGLAFSYNEQF
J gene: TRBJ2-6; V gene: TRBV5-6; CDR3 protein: ASSLLQVSGANVLT
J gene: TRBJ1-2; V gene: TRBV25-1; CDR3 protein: ASSELTVDGYT
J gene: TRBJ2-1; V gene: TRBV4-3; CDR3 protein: ASSQDFPDWPQSTEQF
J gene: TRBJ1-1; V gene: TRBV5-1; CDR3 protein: ASSLDSLNTEAF
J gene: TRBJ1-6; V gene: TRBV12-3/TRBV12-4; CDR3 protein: ASSPVGGNSPLH
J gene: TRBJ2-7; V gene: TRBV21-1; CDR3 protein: ASIPSCFSSYEQY
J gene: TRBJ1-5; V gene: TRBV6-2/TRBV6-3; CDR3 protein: ASSRTGHNQPQH
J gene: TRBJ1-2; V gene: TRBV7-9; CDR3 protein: ASKEPGSGGYT
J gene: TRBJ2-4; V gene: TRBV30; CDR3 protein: AWSVNWENIQY
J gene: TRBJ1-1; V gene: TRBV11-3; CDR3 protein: ASSPRPIGEDTEAF
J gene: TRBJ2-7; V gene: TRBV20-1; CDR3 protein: SAIDRAYEQY
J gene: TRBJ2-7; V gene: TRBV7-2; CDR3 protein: ASSLGLRGYEQY
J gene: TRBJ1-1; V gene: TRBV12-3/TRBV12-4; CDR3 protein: ASTTRGEAF
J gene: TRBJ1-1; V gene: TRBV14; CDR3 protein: ASSQVGSGAF
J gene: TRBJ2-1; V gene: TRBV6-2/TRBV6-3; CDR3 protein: ASSYSGPYNEQF
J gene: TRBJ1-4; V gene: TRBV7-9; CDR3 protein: ASSSKGQGELF
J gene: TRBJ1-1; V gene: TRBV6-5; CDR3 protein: ASRPNAQGEAF
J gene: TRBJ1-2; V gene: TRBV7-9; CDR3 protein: ASSPSWTANYGYT
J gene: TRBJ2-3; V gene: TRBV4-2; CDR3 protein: ATEKEEGTDTQY
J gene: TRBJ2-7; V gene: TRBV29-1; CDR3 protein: SVRLGTYEQY
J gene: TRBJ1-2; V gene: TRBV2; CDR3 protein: ASSEGQGSYGYT
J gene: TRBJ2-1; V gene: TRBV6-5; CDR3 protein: ASSLSGGPYNEQF
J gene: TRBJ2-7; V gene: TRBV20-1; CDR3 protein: SARAPSGGADPYEQY
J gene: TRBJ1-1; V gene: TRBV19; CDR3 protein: ASSIGQGEAF
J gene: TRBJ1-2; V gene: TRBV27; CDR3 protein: ASSLSSGLEGYT
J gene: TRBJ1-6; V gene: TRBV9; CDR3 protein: ASSVAVVSSYNSPLH
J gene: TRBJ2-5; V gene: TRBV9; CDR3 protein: ASSGVGEQETQY
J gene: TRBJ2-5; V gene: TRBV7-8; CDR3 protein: ASSILAGQETQY
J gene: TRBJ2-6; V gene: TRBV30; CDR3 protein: AWTLGANVLT
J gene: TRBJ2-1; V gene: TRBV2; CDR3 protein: ASSELFGVDEQF
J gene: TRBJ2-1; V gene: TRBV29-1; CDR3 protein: SVERGVNNEQF
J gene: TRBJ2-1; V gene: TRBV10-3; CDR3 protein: AISESSEGSEQF
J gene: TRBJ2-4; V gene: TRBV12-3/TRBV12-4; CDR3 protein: ASSLWRNIQY
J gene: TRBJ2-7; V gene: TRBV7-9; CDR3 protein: ASSSRYSLEQY
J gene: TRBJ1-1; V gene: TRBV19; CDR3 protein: ASSARQGAGEAF
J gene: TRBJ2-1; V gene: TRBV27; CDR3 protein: ASTPAGGAYYNEQF
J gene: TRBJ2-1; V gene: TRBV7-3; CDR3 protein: ASSTTSGPVNEQF
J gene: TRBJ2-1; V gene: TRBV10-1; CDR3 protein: ASNTEQF
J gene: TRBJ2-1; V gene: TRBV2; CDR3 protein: ASSELSGGLAESYNEQF
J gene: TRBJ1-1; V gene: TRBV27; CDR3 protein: ASSLLSSTEAF
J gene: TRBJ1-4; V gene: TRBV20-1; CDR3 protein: SAQDPLVANEKLF
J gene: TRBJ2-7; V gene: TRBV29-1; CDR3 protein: SVEWEGSSYEQY
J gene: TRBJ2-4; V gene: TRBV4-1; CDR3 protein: ASSRHTGNIQY
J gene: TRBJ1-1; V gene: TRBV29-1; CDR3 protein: SVHPGQGVVGF
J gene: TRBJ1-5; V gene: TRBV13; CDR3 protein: ASSPRGSNQPQH
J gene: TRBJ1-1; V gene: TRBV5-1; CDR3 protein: ASSFDRENTEAF